Listed below are T cell receptor beta chains from one sample, sequenced in a study of cytomegalovirus exposure and HLA in healthy donors. Only in-frame clones appear in the TCRdb table, and some are missing; sequencing was by immunoSEQ multiplex PCR. The table records over 120,000 clones, roughly 70% of them present only once. The sequenced sample was PBMCs. These receptors were obtained from a man aged 25 to 40 in good health and CMV-seronegative. Each CDR3 is given with its conserved first and last residue. D genes are given only for firm matches. Some rows mark clone size as missing; the rest say once, few, many or name a class of expanded clone.

clone size: -
V gene: TRBV4-1
D gene: TRBD1
J gene: TRBJ1-4
CDR3 protein: CASSQRDRANEKLFF
CDR3 DNA: TGCGCCAGCAGCCAACGGGACAGGGCCAATGAAAAACTGTTTTTT

clone size: -
V gene: TRBV6-5
D gene: -
J gene: TRBJ2-3
CDR3 protein: CASSSPSGSTDTQYF
CDR3 DNA: TGTGCCAGCAGTTCCCCCTCGGGGAGCACAGATACGCAGTATTTT

clone size: -
V gene: TRBV5-1
D gene: -
J gene: TRBJ1-5
CDR3 protein: CASSLYAAGGNQPQHF
CDR3 DNA: TGCGCCAGCAGCTTGTACGCGGCGGGGGGCAATCAGCCCCAGCATTTT

clone size: few
V gene: TRBV7-9
D gene: TRBD2
J gene: TRBJ2-7
CDR3 protein: CASSPLPGGSLGEQYF
CDR3 DNA: TGTGCCAGCAGCCCACTCCCGGGGGGTAGTTTGGGCGAGCAGTACTTC

clone size: -
V gene: TRBV18
D gene: -
J gene: TRBJ1-1
CDR3 protein: CASSPRGGLNTEAFF
CDR3 DNA: TGTGCCAGCTCACCAAGAGGGGGATTGAACACTGAAGCTTTCTTT

clone size: -
V gene: TRBV5-1
D gene: TRBD1
J gene: TRBJ2-1
CDR3 protein: CASSLGQGSFF
CDR3 DNA: TGCGCCAGCAGCTTGGGACAGGGCTCGTTCTTC

clone size: -
V gene: TRBV4-1
D gene: -
J gene: TRBJ2-5
CDR3 protein: CASSQAGLAAGRYF
CDR3 DNA: TGCGCCAGCAGCCAAGCCGGACTGGCCGCCGGTCGGTACTTC

clone size: -
V gene: TRBV11-2
D gene: TRBD1
J gene: TRBJ1-2
CDR3 protein: CASSLGGDRPYGYTF
CDR3 DNA: TGTGCCAGCAGCTTAGGCGGGGACAGGCCCTATGGCTACACCTTC

clone size: -
V gene: TRBV5-8
D gene: -
J gene: TRBJ2-7
CDR3 protein: CASSLSPGSLEQYF
CDR3 DNA: TGTGCCAGCAGCTTGTCTCCAGGTTCTCTCGAGCAGTACTTC

clone size: -
V gene: TRBV7-7
D gene: TRBD1
J gene: TRBJ2-7
CDR3 protein: CASSSTGSGEQYF
CDR3 DNA: TGTGCCAGCAGCTCGACAGGGTCGGGCGAGCAGTACTTC

clone size: few
V gene: TRBV5-1
D gene: TRBD1
J gene: TRBJ1-2
CDR3 protein: CASSLGQGFVDGYTF
CDR3 DNA: TGCGCCAGCAGCTTGGGACAGGGCTTTGTGGATGGCTACACCTTC

clone size: -
V gene: TRBV9
D gene: -
J gene: TRBJ1-3
CDR3 protein: CASSVGGAAGNTIYF
CDR3 DNA: TGTGCCAGCAGCGTAGGTGGGGCAGCTGGAAACACCATATATTTT

clone size: -
V gene: TRBV2
D gene: TRBD1
J gene: TRBJ2-7
CDR3 protein: CATGTAPYEQYF
CDR3 DNA: TGTGCCACCGGGACAGCTCCCTACGAGCAGTACTTC

clone size: -
V gene: TRBV10-1
D gene: TRBD2
J gene: TRBJ2-1
CDR3 protein: CASSDRGGAHNEQFF
CDR3 DNA: TGCGCCAGCAGTGATCGCGGGGGGGCCCACAATGAGCAGTTCTTC

clone size: -
V gene: TRBV27
D gene: -
J gene: TRBJ2-7
CDR3 protein: CASSTSRGAYEQYF
CDR3 DNA: TGTGCCAGCAGTACATCCCGGGGAGCCTACGAGCAGTACTTC

clone size: -
V gene: TRBV6-6
D gene: TRBD1
J gene: TRBJ2-7
CDR3 protein: CASTPHRGIYEQYF
CDR3 DNA: TGTGCCAGCACCCCCCACAGGGGAATCTACGAGCAGTACTTC

clone size: few
V gene: TRBV27
D gene: -
J gene: TRBJ1-2
CDR3 protein: CASSVSGTPNYGYTF
CDR3 DNA: TGTGCCAGCAGCGTTTCAGGGACTCCTAACTATGGCTACACCTTC

clone size: -
V gene: TRBV18
D gene: -
J gene: TRBJ2-7
CDR3 protein: CASSPVQTYEQYF
CDR3 DNA: TGTGCCAGCTCACCGGTCCAGACCTACGAGCAGTACTTC

clone size: -
V gene: TRBV7-9
D gene: TRBD2
J gene: TRBJ2-1
CDR3 protein: CASSLGPSGDTHEQFF
CDR3 DNA: TGTGCCAGCAGCTTAGGTCCTAGCGGGGATACACATGAGCAGTTCTTC

clone size: few
V gene: TRBV7-9
D gene: TRBD1
J gene: TRBJ1-4
CDR3 protein: CASSKTGTGVNEKLFF
CDR3 DNA: TGTGCCAGCAGCAAGACCGGGACAGGGGTTAATGAAAAACTGTTTTTT

clone size: -
V gene: TRBV28
D gene: TRBD1
J gene: TRBJ1-2
CDR3 protein: CASSLITGGYGYTF
CDR3 DNA: TGTGCCAGCAGTCTAATAACAGGGGGCTATGGCTACACCTTC

clone size: once
V gene: TRBV7-8
D gene: TRBD1
J gene: TRBJ1-6
CDR3 protein: CASTPGGLYNSPLHF
CDR3 DNA: TGTGCCAGCACTCCAGGGGGCCTCTATAATTCACCCCTCCACTTT

clone size: -
V gene: TRBV19
D gene: -
J gene: TRBJ1-5
CDR3 protein: CASSIVGQALEPNQPQHF
CDR3 DNA: TGTGCCAGTAGTATAGTTGGGCAGGCCCTCGAACCTAATCAGCCCCAGCATTTT

clone size: -
V gene: TRBV4-2
D gene: TRBD1
J gene: TRBJ1-2
CDR3 protein: CASSQDVPDRPDYGYTF
CDR3 DNA: TGTGCCAGCAGCCAAGATGTCCCGGACAGGCCCGACTATGGCTACACCTTC

clone size: -
V gene: TRBV15
D gene: -
J gene: TRBJ2-1
CDR3 protein: CATSRERGRTYNEQFF
CDR3 DNA: TGTGCCACCAGCAGAGAAAGAGGGCGAACCTACAATGAGCAGTTCTTC

clone size: -
V gene: TRBV19
D gene: -
J gene: TRBJ2-7
CDR3 protein: CASSIRHRAHEQYF
CDR3 DNA: TGTGCCAGTAGTATAAGGCACAGGGCCCACGAGCAGTACTTC

clone size: -
V gene: TRBV7-2
D gene: -
J gene: TRBJ2-1
CDR3 protein: CASSLPQGYKFF
CDR3 DNA: TGTGCCAGCAGCTTACCCCAGGGGTATAAGTTCTTC

clone size: -
V gene: TRBV27
D gene: -
J gene: TRBJ1-5
CDR3 protein: CASSPRHSNQPQHF
CDR3 DNA: TGTGCCAGCAGTCCCCGACACAGCAATCAGCCCCAGCATTTT

clone size: -
V gene: TRBV7-8
D gene: TRBD1
J gene: TRBJ1-5
CDR3 protein: CASSSTGPGQGPGRMAQHF
CDR3 DNA: TGTGCCAGCAGCTCCACCGGCCCGGGACAGGGCCCGGGGAGGATGGCCCAGCATTTT

clone size: -
V gene: TRBV13
D gene: -
J gene: TRBJ2-3
CDR3 protein: CASSRREVERPQYF
CDR3 DNA: TGTGCCAGCAGCCGCCGTGAGGTGGAGCGGCCGCAGTATTTT

clone size: -
V gene: TRBV30
D gene: -
J gene: TRBJ1-1
CDR3 protein: CAWSLGLNTEAFF
CDR3 DNA: TGTGCCTGGAGTTTGGGGCTCAACACTGAAGCTTTCTTT

clone size: -
V gene: TRBV7-2
D gene: TRBD2
J gene: TRBJ2-3
CDR3 protein: CASSLAQRGGTDTQYF
CDR3 DNA: TGTGCCAGCAGCTTAGCCCAGCGGGGGGGCACAGATACGCAGTATTTT

clone size: -
V gene: TRBV15
D gene: TRBD1
J gene: TRBJ1-4
CDR3 protein: CATSRGTATNEKLFF
CDR3 DNA: TGTGCCACCAGCCGAGGGACAGCAACTAATGAAAAACTGTTTTTT

clone size: -
V gene: TRBV5-5
D gene: -
J gene: TRBJ2-3
CDR3 protein: CASGFSWGPDTQYF
CDR3 DNA: TGTGCCAGCGGTTTCTCCTGGGGCCCAGATACGCAGTATTTT

clone size: -
V gene: TRBV7-3
D gene: TRBD1
J gene: TRBJ2-2
CDR3 protein: CASSLRGPGQGAVGTGELFF
CDR3 DNA: TGTGCCAGCAGCTTGCGGGGCCCGGGACAGGGGGCAGTTGGCACCGGGGAGCTGTTTTTT

clone size: -
V gene: TRBV4-2
D gene: -
J gene: TRBJ1-2
CDR3 protein: CASSQDSRGGYTF
CDR3 DNA: TGTGCCAGCAGCCAAGATTCCAGGGGTGGCTACACCTTC